A single sample is the source of the 19 T cell receptor beta chains below, sequenced in a study of T cells in Graves' hyperthyroidism and ophthalmopathy. What was amplified from RNA transcripts were TCR beta CDR3 regions. The primer set for the first-round RT-PCR of the TCR CDR3 was HTBI. Each CDR3 protein is one row after TCRdb ran MiXCR on the multiplex PCR reads. The data show around 690,000 distinct CDR3 sequences, 15% to 20% seen once. Sequenced: blood. Source of these receptors: a middle-aged man with Graves' hyperthyroidism.

The rearrangement joins TRBV7-6 to TRBJ2-2; 7 bases are shared with TRBD1. CDR1 is SGHVS and CDR2 is FNYEAQ in the germline V gene. Trimming removed 3 bases from V and 5 bases from J; junction bases left unmatched: 3. The CDR3 has 14 residues. The CDR3: CASSFDRVTGELFF. The CDR3 coding sequence is TGTGCCAGCAGCTTCGACAGGGTTACCGGGGAGCTGTTTTTT.

This clonotype occurred many times. The DNA of the CDR3 is TGTGCCAGCAGTTTTTGGGGGGGCGCGTCGGATGGCTACACCTTC. Its translation: CASSFWGGASDGYTF. This chain joins TRBV27 and TRBJ1-2; TRBD1 is a possible D gene (6 bases). From germline, CDR1 is MNHEY and CDR2 SMNVEV (reference sequence). This CDR3 has 15 residues. V was trimmed by 3 bases and J by 6 bases, leaving 17 bases between them.

At least ten counts were recorded for this clonotype. This sequence joins TRBV28 and TRBJ2-7, with 14 bases matching TRBD2. Trimming at V came to 6 bases and at J to 3 bases, leaving 4 bases not matched to a gene. This CDR3 spans 15 amino acids. Germline CDR1 MDHEN, CDR2 SYDVKM. This CDR3 reads CASSPGTSGSYEQYF. CDR3 bases: TGTGCCAGCAGCCCCGGGACTAGCGGGAGCTACGAGCAGTACTTC.

Ten or more counts support this clonotype. The chain carries TRBV2 and TRBJ2-7; D gene ambiguous. V was pared by 3 bases and J by 3 bases, with 6 bases between. The CDR3 runs to 12 residues. CDR1 SNHLY and CDR2 FYNNEI come from the germline V gene. DNA of the CDR3: TGTGCCAGCAGTGATATCGGCTACGAGCAGTACTTC. Translating gives CASSDIGYEQYF.

This chain uses TRBV18 with TRBJ1-1; TRBD1 aligns across 7 bases. V trimming: 8 bases; J trimming: 4 bases; junction bases outside the gene matches: 7. From germline, CDR1 is KGHSH and CDR2 LQKENI. The CDR3 has 13 residues. Here the CDR3 reads CASQGGLGTEAFF. CDR3 sequence (DNA): TGTGCCAGCCAGGGGGGGCTTGGCACTGAAGCTTTCTTT.

Comments on this clonotype: The junction differs from germline at one of its ends, possibly a read error. The chain uses TRBV5-1 and TRBJ1-5, with a possible D match to TRBD1 (5 bases). The CDR3 sequence is 14 residues long. CDR1 SGHRS and CDR2 YFSETQ come from the germline V gene. CDR3 DNA: TGCGCCTGCAGCTTATGGGGGGGCAATCAGCCCCAGCATTTT. Protein sequence: CACSLWGGNQPQHF.

J is TRBJ1-4 and V is TRBV6-1; 8 bases map to TRBD1. The CDR3 is 15 residues long. Per germline, CDR1 MNHNS and CDR2 SASEGT. Losses at the gene ends were 7 bases for V and 6 bases for J; bases not matched to a gene: 10. The CDR3 bases are TGTGCCAGCACGCAGGGGGCGCGAGGAGATGAAAAACTGTTTTTT. Encoded protein: CASTQGARGDEKLFF.

This clonotype showed up many times. The chain carries TRBV2 and TRBJ1-3; 8 bases are shared with TRBD1. This CDR3 is built from 14 residues. Trimming cost V 6 bases and J 4 bases; bases outside gene matches: 5. CDR1 SNHLY and CDR2 FYNNEI come from the germline V gene. CDR3 residues: CASSERTGGNTIYF. DNA for the CDR3: TGTGCCAGCAGCGAAAGGACAGGGGGAAACACCATATATTTT.

This sequence joins TRBV20-1 and TRBJ2-1, with 10 bases matching TRBD2. V shed 0 bases and J 9 bases; nucleotides not matched to a gene: 14. This CDR3 spans 17 amino acids. The V gene's germline CDR1 is DFQATT and CDR2 SNEGSKA (reference sequence). The CDR3 nucleotides are TGCAGTGCTAGAGATCGGCCGGCTAGCGGGAGAGGATTTGAGCAGTTCTTC. Protein sequence: CSARDRPASGRGFEQFF.

The rearrangement links TRBV4-3 to TRBJ2-6; unclear D gene. Germline loops: CDR1 LGHNA, CDR2 YSLEER. Trimming took 2 bases from V and 1 from J, leaving 12 bases between them. This CDR3 is 17 amino acids long. The DNA for the CDR3 is TGCGCCAGCAGCCAATTACGGCTCGTGTCTGGGGCCAACGTCCTGACTTTC. It codes for CASSQLRLVSGANVLTF.

This clonotype occurred a few times. This chain connects TRBV29-1 to TRBJ2-3; the D gene could be TRBD1 or TRBD2 (6 bases each). The CDR3 covers 13 residues. Germline V gene data show CDR1 as SQVTM and CDR2 as ANQGSEA. The V gene lost 6 bases and the J gene lost 2 bases, with 12 bases spanning the gap. This CDR3 is CSVGGGFTDTQYF. The DNA for the CDR3 is TGCAGCGTAGGAGGGGGTTTCACAGATACGCAGTATTTT.

This clonotype has a count of ten or more. The genes are TRBV20-1 and TRBJ1-6; weak D call: TRBD1 (5 bases). V shed 1 base and J shed 5 bases, with 15 bases lying between them. Germline CDR1 and CDR2: DFQATT and SNEGSKA (reference sequence). The CDR3 spans 16 residues. CDR3 protein: CSARAVLRGDNSPLHF. The CDR3 DNA follows: TGCAGTGCTAGAGCGGTTTTGAGAGGGGATAATTCACCCCTCCACTTT.

This clonotype has only a few counts. DNA of the CDR3: TGCGCCAGCAGTGAGGTTCAGATATTCTACGAGCAGTACTTC. Encoded protein: CASSEVQIFYEQYF. V gene TRBV10-2 combines with J gene TRBJ2-7; D is ambiguous. The V and J ends lost 2 bases and 3 bases respectively, with 11 bases between them. This CDR3 contains 14 residues. The germline V gene has CDR1 WSHSY and CDR2 SAAADI.

This clonotype has ten or more counts. The gene calls are TRBV2 and TRBJ2-2, with 7 nucleotides matching TRBD1. The CDR3 loop spans 18 amino acids. Germline V gene sequence: CDR1 SNHLY, CDR2 FYNNEI. V lost 6 bases and J lost 3; bases outside the gene matches: 16. Written as DNA, the CDR3 is TGTGCCAGCAGGGGGAGTGGGATAGGACAGGAGGACACCGGGGAGCTGTTTTTT. Its translation is CASRGSGIGQEDTGELFF.

This clonotype was seen more than once but under ten times. The chain links TRBV6-5 to TRBJ2-7, with D perhaps matching TRBD1 (6 bases). CDR1 and CDR2 from the germline V gene are MNHEY and SVGAGI. This CDR3 has 15 amino acids. V lost 2 bases, J lost 5 bases, and 16 bases lay in between. The CDR3 loop reads CASSYVGPGVHEQYF. CDR3 DNA sequence: TGTGCCAGCAGTTACGTGGGCCCAGGGGTACACGAGCAGTACTTC.

This clonotype has a count of ten or more. The chain has TRBV19 and TRBJ2-7, with D hard to call. Per the germline V gene, CDR1 is LNHDA and CDR2 is SQIVND (reference sequence). The CDR3 covers 16 residues. With 4 bases removed from V and 2 bases from J, the gap between germline ends came to 18 bases. The CDR3 region has the DNA TGTGCCAGTAGTAGTGGCAGGCCTAGAGCTCCCTACGAGCAGTACTTC. Encoded protein: CASSSGRPRAPYEQYF.

This clonotype was observed a few times. V usage is TRBV6-6 and J usage is TRBJ2-7; D is ambiguous. The CDR3 has 16 residues. Trimming removed 0 bases at V and 0 bases at J, with 12 bases between. Germline assignment: CDR1 MNHNY and CDR2 SVGAGI (reference sequence). The DNA of the CDR3 is TGTGCCAGCAGTTACTCGTTGGGGTCGCGCTCCTACGAGCAGTACTTC. Translating it yields CASSYSLGSRSYEQYF.

This clonotype occurred many times. The chain couples TRBV11-2 to TRBJ2-1; 11 nucleotides line up with TRBD2. Unmatched junction bases numbered 2, after V lost 3 bases and J lost 7 bases. The germline gives CDR1 SGHAT, CDR2 FQNNGV. CDR3 length: 14 residues. CDR3 coding DNA: TGTGCCAGCAGCTTTAGCGGGAGGGGAAATGAGCAGTTCTTC. Protein product: CASSFSGRGNEQFF. Together with reference TRBV11-2 and TRBJ2-1, the CDR3 gives the full variable domain: EAGVAQSPRYKIIEKRQSVAFWCNPISGHATLYWYQQILGQGPKLLIQFQNNGVVDDSQLPKDRFSAERLKGVDSTLKIQPAKLEDSAVYLCASSFSGRGNEQFFGPGTRLTVL.

The chain is built from TRBV30 and TRBJ1-2, with TRBD1 identical over 8 bases. The CDR3 covers 16 residues. The V gene end was trimmed by 3 bases and the J gene end by 1 base; junction bases not matched to a gene: 10. Germline V gene data show CDR1 as GTSNPN and CDR2 as SVGIG (reference sequence). DNA of the CDR3: TGTGCCTGGAGAGACCTGGACAGGGAGAATAACTATGGCTACACCTTC. Translated, it gives CAWRDLDRENNYGYTF. The full variable domain, with the rest looked up from reference TRBV30 and TRBJ1-2, is SQTIHQWPATLVQPVGSPLSLECTVEGTSNPNLYWYRQAAGRGLQLLFYSVGIGQISSEVPQNLSASRPQDRQFILSSKKLLLSDSGFYLCAWRDLDRENNYGYTFGSGTRLTVV.